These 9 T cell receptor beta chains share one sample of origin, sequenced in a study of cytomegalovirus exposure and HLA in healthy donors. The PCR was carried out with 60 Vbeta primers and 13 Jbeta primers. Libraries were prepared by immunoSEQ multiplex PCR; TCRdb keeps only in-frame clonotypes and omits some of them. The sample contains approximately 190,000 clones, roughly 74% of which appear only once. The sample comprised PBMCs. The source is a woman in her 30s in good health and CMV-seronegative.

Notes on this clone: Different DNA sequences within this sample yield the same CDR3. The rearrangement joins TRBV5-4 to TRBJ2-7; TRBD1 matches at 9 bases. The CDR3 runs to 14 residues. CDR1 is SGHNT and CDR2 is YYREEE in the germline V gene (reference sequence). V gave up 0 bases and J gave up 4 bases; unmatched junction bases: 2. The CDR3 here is CASSLGTGAYEQYF. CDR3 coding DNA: TGTGCCAGCAGCTTGGGGACAGGGGCGTACGAGCAGTACTTC.

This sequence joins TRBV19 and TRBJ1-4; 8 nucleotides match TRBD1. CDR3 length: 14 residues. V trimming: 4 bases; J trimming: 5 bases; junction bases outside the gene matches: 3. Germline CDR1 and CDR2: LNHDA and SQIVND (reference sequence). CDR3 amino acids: CASSTNRGNEKLFF. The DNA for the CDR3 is TGTGCCAGTAGTACAAACAGGGGGAATGAAAAACTGTTTTTT.

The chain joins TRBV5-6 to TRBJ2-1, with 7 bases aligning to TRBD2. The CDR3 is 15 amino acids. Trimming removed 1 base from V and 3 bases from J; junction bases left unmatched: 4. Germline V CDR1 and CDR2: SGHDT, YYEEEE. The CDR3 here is CASSLLAEYYNEQFF. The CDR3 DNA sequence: TGTGCCAGCAGCTTGCTAGCGGAGTACTACAATGAGCAGTTCTTC.

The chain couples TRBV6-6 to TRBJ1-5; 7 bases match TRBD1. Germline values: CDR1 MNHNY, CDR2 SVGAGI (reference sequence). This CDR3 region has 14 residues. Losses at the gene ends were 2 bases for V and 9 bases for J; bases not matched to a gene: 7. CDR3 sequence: CASSYSQGVGPQHF. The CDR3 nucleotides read TGTGCCAGCAGTTACAGCCAGGGGGTGGGGCCCCAGCATTTT.

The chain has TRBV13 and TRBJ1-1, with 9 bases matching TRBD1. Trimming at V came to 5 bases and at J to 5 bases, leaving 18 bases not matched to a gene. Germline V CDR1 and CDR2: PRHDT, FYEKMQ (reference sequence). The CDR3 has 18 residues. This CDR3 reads CASSPRFRDRVRSTEAFF. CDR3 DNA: TGTGCCAGCAGCCCCAGATTTAGGGACAGGGTTCGATCGACTGAAGCTTTCTTT. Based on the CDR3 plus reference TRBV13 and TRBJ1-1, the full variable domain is AAGVIQSPRHLIKEKRETATLKCYPIPRHDTVYWYQQGPGQDPQFLISFYEKMQSDKGSIPDRFSAQQFSDYHSELNMSSLELGDSALYFCASSPRFRDRVRSTEAFFGQGTRLTVV.

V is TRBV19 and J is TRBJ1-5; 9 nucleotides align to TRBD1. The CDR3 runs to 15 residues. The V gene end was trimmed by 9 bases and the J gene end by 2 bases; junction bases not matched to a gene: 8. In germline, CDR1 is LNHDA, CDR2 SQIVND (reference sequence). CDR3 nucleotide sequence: TGTGCCAGCCTTGGGACAGGGCGAGGCAATCAGCCCCAGCATTTT. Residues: CASLGTGRGNQPQHF.

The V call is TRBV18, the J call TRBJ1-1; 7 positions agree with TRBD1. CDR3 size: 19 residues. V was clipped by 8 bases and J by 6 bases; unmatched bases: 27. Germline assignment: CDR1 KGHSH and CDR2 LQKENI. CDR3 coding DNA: TGTGCCAGCCGACCTCCCGGGACAGTAGGGTTAATATCTATCGCTGAAGCTTTCTTT. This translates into CASRPPGTVGLISIAEAFF.

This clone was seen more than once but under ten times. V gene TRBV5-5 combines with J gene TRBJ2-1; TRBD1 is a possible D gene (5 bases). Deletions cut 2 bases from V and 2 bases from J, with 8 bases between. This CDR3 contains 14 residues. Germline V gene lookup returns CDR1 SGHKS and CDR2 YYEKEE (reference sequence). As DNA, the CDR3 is TGTGCCAGCAGCTTAACAGGTACCTACAATGAGCAGTTCTTC. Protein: CASSLTGTYNEQFF.

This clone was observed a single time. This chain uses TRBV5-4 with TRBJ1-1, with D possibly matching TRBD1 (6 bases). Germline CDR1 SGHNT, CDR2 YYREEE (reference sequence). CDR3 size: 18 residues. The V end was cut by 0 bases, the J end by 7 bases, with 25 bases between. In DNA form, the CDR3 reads TGTGCCAGCAGCTTGGCCCCCCTACCAGGCGGGCCAGGGGATGAAGCTTTCTTT. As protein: CASSLAPLPGGPGDEAFF.